One and the same sample provided the 10 T cell receptor beta chains below, sequenced in a study of T cell responses to AZD1222 COVID-19 vaccine. The protocol was immunoSEQ multiplex PCR, while the TCRdb copy is restricted to in-frame clones and leaves out a portion. The table includes about 150,000 clones, more than 85% detected once. The sequenced sample was peripheral blood, obtained on day 0 of AZD1222 vaccination. These receptors were taken from an adult in good health.

The gene calls are TRBV20-1 and TRBJ2-7; TRBD2 agrees at 10 bases. Unmatched junction bases numbered 9, after V lost 3 bases and J lost 4 bases. The CDR3 contains 15 residues. Per the germline V gene, CDR1 is DFQATT and CDR2 is SNEGSKA (reference sequence). CDR3 bases: TGCAGTGCTAGTAGGGCTAGCGGGGGACTTTACGAGCAGTACTTC. The encoded protein is CSASRASGGLYEQYF.

This chain links TRBV18 with TRBJ2-1, with D possibly matching TRBD2 (5 bases). V shed 1 base and J shed 8 bases, with 18 bases lying between them. The CDR3 runs 16 residues. Germline lookup yields CDR1 KGHSH and CDR2 LQKENI. The CDR3 loop is CASSPLVLVSPDEQFF. CDR3 DNA: TGTGCCAGCTCACCACTGGTACTAGTTAGCCCCGATGAGCAGTTCTTC.

The V and J genes are TRBV27 and TRBJ1-2; no reliable D call. The CDR3 covers 13 residues. Looked up from germline, CDR1 is MNHEY and CDR2 is SMNVEV (reference sequence). V was clipped by 0 bases and J by 2 bases, with 4 bases between them. Here the CDR3 reads CASSLSLNYGYTF. As DNA, the CDR3 is TGTGCCAGCAGTTTATCCCTGAACTATGGCTACACCTTC.

The chain carries TRBV5-4 and TRBJ1-2; D call uncertain. Germline V lookup: CDR1 SGHNT, CDR2 YYREEE (reference sequence). This CDR3 has 16 residues. V shed 2 bases and J shed 6 bases, with 20 bases lying between them. The CDR3, as DNA: TGTGCCAGCAGCTTCGCCATCCTGGATGGGGTCGATGGCTACACCTTC. Its translation is CASSFAILDGVDGYTF.

The J gene is TRBJ2-7, the V gene TRBV7-2; 7 nucleotides match TRBD2. Germline lookup yields CDR1 SGHTA and CDR2 FQGNSA. The CDR3 is 14 amino acids. The ends lost 1 base at V and 2 bases at J; junction bases unmatched: 2. The CDR3: CASSLGLAAYEQYF. DNA for the CDR3: TGTGCCAGCAGCTTAGGGCTAGCGGCCTACGAGCAGTACTTC.

The chain combines TRBV19 with TRBJ1-2; D is unclear. V was pared by 3 bases and J by 8 bases, with 19 bases between. The CDR3 extends over 15 amino acids. Germline-derived CDR1 and CDR2 are LNHDA and SQIVND (reference sequence). This CDR3 reads CASSILDGGPRGYTF. The DNA for the CDR3 is TGTGCCAGTAGTATCCTAGACGGAGGCCCGCGGGGCTACACCTTC.

The chain carries TRBV4-1 and TRBJ1-6; possibly TRBD1 for D (6 bases). This CDR3 contains 15 residues. V gave up 5 bases and J gave up 5 bases, with 13 bases separating them. Germline V gene lookup returns CDR1 MGHRA and CDR2 YSYEKL. The CDR3 protein is CASSYGGVNNSPLHF. DNA for the CDR3: TGCGCCAGCAGCTATGGGGGCGTAAATAATTCACCCCTCCACTTT.

The chain is built from TRBV27 and TRBJ2-7; D gene unclear. The germline V gene encodes CDR1 MNHEY and CDR2 SMNVEV (reference sequence). The V end lost 4 bases, the J end lost 3 bases, and 22 bases lay between the germline ends. This CDR3 is built from 17 residues. CDR3: CASSSLGLLNWDYEQYF. CDR3 DNA sequence: TGTGCCAGCAGTTCCCTAGGCCTATTAAATTGGGACTACGAGCAGTACTTC.

This clone was observed a handful of times. The V gene is TRBV2, the J gene TRBJ2-1; the match to TRBD1 covers 7 bases. Looked up from germline, CDR1 is SNHLY and CDR2 is FYNNEI. The CDR3 length is 14 residues. The junction had 0 bases not matched to a gene; V was cut back by 1 base and J by 3 bases. Here the CDR3 reads CASSEDRGYNEQFF. In DNA, the CDR3 is TGTGCCAGCAGTGAAGACAGGGGCTACAATGAGCAGTTCTTC.

The J gene is TRBJ2-1, the V gene TRBV6-5; 8 bases fit TRBD1. The CDR3 consists of 15 residues. The ends lost 6 bases at V and 0 bases at J; junction bases unmatched: 4. Germline V gene lookup returns CDR1 MNHEY and CDR2 SVGAGI. CDR3 amino acids: CASRGQVFSYNEQFF. CDR3 DNA sequence: TGTGCCAGCAGGGGACAGGTTTTCTCCTACAATGAGCAGTTCTTC.